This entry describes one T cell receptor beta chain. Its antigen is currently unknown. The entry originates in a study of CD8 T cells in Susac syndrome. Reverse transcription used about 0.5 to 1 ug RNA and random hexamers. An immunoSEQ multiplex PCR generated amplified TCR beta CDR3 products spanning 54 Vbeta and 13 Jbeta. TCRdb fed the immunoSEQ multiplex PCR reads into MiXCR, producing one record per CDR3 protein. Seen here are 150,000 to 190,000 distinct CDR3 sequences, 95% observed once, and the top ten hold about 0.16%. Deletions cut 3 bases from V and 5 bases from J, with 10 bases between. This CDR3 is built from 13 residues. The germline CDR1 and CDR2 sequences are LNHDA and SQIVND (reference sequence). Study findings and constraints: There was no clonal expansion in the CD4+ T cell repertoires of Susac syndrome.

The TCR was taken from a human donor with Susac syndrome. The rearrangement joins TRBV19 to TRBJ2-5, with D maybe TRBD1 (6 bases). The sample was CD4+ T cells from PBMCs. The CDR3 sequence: CASSIRTAETQYF. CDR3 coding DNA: TGTGCCAGTAGTATCCGGACAGCGGAGACCCAGTACTTC.